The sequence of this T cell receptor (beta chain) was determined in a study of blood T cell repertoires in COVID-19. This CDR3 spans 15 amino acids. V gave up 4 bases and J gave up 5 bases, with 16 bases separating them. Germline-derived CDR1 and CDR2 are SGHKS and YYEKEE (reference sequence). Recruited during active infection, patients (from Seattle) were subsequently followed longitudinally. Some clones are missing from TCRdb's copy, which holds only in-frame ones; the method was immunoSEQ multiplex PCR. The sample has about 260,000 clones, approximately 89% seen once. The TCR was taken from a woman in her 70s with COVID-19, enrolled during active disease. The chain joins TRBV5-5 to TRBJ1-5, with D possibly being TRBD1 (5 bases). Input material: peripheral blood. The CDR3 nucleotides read TGTGCCAGCAGCCGATTGGGGGGGTCTTATCAGCCCCAGCATTTT. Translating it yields CASSRLGGSYQPQHF. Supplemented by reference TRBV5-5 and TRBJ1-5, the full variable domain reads DAGVTQSPTHLIKTRGQQVTLRCSPISGHKSVSWYQQVLGQGPQFIFQYYEKEERGRGNFPDRFSARQFPNYSSELNVNALLLGDSALYLCASSRLGGSYQPQHFGDGTRLSIL.